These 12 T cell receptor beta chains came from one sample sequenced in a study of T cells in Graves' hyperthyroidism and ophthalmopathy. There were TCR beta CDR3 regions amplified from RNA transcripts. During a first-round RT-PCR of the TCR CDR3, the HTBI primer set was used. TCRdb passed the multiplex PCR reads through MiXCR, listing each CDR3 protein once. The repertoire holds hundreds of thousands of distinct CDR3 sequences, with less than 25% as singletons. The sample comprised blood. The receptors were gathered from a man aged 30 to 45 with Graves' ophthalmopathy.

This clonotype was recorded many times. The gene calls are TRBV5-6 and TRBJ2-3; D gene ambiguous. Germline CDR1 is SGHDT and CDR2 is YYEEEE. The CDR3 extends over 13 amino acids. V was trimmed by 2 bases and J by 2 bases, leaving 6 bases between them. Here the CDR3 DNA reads TGTGCCAGCAGCTTTCTGGACACAGATACGCAGTATTTT. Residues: CASSFLDTDTQYF.

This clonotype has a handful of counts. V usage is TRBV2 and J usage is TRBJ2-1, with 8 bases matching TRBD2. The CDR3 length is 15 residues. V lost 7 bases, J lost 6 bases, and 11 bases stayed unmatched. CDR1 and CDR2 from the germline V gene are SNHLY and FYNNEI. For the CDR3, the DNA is TGTGCCAGCAATGGATTCGGGGGGGGGTTCAATGAGCAGTTCTTC. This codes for CASNGFGGGFNEQFF.

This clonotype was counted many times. The CDR3 protein is CASSRPPLFGTTNYEQYF. The CDR3 DNA follows: TGTGCCAGCAGTCGCCCCCCATTATTCGGGACAACCAACTACGAGCAGTACTTC. The rearrangement uses TRBV28 and TRBJ2-7; weak D call: TRBD1 (6 bases). Trimming stripped 5 bases from V and 3 bases from J, with 26 bases between. CDR1 and CDR2 from the germline V gene are MDHEN and SYDVKM. There are 18 residues in the CDR3.

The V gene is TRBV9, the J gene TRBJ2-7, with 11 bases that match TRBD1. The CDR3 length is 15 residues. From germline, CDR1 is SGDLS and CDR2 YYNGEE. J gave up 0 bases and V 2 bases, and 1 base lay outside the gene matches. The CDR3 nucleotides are TGTGCCAGCAGCGTGGGGACAGGGGGCTCCTACGAGCAGTACTTC. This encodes CASSVGTGGSYEQYF.

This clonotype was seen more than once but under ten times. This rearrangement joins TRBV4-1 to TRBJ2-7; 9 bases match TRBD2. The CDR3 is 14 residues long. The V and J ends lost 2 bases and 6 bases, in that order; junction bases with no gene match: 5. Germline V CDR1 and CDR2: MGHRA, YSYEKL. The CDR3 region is CASSQQLAGPEQYF. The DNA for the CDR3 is TGCGCCAGCAGCCAACAGCTAGCGGGACCCGAGCAGTACTTC.

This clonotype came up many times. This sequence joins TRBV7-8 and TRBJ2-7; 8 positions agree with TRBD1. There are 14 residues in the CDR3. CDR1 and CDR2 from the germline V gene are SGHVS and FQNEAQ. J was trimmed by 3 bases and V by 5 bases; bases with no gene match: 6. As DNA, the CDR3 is TGTGCCAGCAGCCCCGGACAGGGAAACTACGAGCAGTACTTC. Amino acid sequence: CASSPGQGNYEQYF.

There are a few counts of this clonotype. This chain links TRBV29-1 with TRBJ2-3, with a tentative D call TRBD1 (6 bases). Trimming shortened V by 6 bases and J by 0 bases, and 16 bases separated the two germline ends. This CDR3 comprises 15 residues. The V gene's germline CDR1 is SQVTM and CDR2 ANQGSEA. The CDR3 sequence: CSVAARGSSTDTQYF. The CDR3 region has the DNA TGCAGCGTCGCGGCCAGGGGATCTAGCACAGATACGCAGTATTTT.

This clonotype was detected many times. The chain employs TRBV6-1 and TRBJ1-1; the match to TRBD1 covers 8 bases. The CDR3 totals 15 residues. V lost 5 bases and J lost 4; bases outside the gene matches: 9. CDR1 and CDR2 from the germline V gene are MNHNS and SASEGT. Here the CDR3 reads CASSSAGGWVTEAFF. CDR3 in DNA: TGTGCCAGCAGTTCCGCAGGGGGCTGGGTCACTGAAGCTTTCTTT.

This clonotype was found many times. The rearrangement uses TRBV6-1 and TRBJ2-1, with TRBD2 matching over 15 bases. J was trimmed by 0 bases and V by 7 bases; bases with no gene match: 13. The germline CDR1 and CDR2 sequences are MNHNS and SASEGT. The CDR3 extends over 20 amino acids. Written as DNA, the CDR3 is TGTGCCAGCAAAGGATCGTCCGGGACTAGCGGGAGGCTCTCCTACAATGAGCAGTTCTTC. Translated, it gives CASKGSSGTSGRLSYNEQFF.

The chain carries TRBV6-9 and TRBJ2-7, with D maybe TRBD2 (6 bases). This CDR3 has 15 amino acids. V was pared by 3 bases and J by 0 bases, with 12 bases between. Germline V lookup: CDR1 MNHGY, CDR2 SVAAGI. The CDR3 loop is CASSYSRGNSYEQYF. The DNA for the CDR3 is TGTGCCAGCAGTTACAGCCGGGGGAACTCCTACGAGCAGTACTTC.

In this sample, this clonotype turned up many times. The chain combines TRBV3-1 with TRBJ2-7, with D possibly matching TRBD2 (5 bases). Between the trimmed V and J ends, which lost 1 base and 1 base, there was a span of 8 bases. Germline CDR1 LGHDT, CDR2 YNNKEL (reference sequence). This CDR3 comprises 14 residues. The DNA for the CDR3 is TGTGCCAGCAGCCAAGGAGGGAATTCCTACGAGCAGTACTTC. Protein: CASSQGGNSYEQYF.

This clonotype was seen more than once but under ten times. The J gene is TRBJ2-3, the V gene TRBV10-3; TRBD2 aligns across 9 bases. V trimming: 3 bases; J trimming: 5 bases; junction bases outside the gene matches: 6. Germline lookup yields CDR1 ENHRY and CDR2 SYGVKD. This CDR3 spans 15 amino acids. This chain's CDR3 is CAISERAGGEDTQYF. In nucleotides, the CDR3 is TGTGCCATCAGTGAAAGGGCGGGAGGGGAAGATACGCAGTATTTT.